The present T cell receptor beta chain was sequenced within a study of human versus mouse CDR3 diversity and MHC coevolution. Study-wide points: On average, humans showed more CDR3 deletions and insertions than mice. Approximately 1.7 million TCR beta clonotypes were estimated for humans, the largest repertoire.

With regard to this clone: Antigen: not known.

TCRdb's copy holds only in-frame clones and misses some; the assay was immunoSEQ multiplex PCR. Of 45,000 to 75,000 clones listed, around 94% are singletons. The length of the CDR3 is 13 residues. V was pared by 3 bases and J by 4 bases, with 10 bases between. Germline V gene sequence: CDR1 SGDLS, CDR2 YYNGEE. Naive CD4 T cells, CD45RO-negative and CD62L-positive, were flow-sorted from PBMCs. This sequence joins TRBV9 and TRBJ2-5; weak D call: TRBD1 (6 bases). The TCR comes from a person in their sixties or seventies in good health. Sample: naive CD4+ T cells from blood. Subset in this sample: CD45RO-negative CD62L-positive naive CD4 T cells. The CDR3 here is CASSALGGETQYF. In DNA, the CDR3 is TGTGCCAGCAGCGCTTTAGGGGGAGAGACCCAGTACTTC.